The rows below give T cell receptor beta chains drawn from one sample of a study of cytotoxic CD8 clonotypes in ibrutinib-treated CLL. Profiled with immunoSEQ multiplex PCR; TCRdb holds only in-frame clones, not every one. The sample carries about 50,000 clones, about 50% recorded once. The sample here was PBMCs, taken after 24 months of ibrutinib treatment. Source of these receptors: a human donor with chronic lymphocytic leukemia. CDR3s leave out the opening cysteine and the closing phenylalanine or tryptophan.

TRBV11-2	TRBJ2-2	AGSPTRTDTGELF
TRBV20-1	TRBJ1-6	SAARTGSLH
TRBV4-2	TRBJ2-2	ASSPSSGELF
TRBV2	TRBJ2-5	ASSEWDRGGQETQY
TRBV7-6	TRBJ2-7	ASSLMAGAHDSYEQY
TRBV2	TRBJ1-1	ASSAVLNTEAF
TRBV14	TRBJ1-1	ASSQDPDTEAF
TRBV6-5	TRBJ2-7	ASSLPEGEQY
TRBV10-2	TRBJ2-7	ASSEVGPFRVKQY
TRBV11-2	TRBJ1-4	ASSFDRQEKLF
TRBV5-1	TRBJ2-4	ASSRGQVQGDIQY
TRBV6-5	TRBJ2-7	ASSPGPYEQY
TRBV7-8	TRBJ2-2	ASSLASRGNTGELF
TRBV5-1	TRBJ2-7	ASSSGDRVSYEQY
TRBV4-1	TRBJ1-6	ASSHPDGSSYNSPLH
TRBV29-1	TRBJ1-1	SVEEGQGLLKPL
TRBV7-9	TRBJ1-6	ASSLNEVSNSPLH
TRBV29-1	TRBJ1-1	SVARDGGMNTEAF
TRBV5-5	TRBJ1-2	ASRLDGDSLGNGYT
TRBV21-1	TRBJ2-3	AEPLAGGQPNTDTQY
TRBV2	TRBJ1-3	ASSARSSGNTIY
TRBV11-2	TRBJ1-1	ASSQGGSGPEAF
TRBV9	TRBJ1-6	ASSIRAANSPLH
TRBV5-1	TRBJ2-7	ASSRDTTYEQY
TRBV6-6	TRBJ1-1	ASSFQQGGGTEAF
TRBV25-1	TRBJ2-3	ASSKDQGQAVDTQY
TRBV6-5	TRBJ1-1	ASMIRPSTEAF
TRBV29-1	TRBJ1-2	SALGYYGYT
TRBV5-1	TRBJ2-1	ASSFQGSPTGNEQF